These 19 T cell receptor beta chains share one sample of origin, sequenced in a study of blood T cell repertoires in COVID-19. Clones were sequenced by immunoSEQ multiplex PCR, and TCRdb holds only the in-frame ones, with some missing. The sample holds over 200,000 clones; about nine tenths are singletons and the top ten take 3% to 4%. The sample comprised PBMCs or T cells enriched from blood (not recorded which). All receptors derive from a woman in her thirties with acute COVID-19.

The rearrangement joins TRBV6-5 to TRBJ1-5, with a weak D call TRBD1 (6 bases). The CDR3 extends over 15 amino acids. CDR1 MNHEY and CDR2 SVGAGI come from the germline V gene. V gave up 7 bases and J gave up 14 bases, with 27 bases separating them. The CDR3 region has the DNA TGTGCCAGCATTACGACAGGCAGGTCCCCCCATCATAAGCATTTT. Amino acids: CASITTGRSPHHKHF.

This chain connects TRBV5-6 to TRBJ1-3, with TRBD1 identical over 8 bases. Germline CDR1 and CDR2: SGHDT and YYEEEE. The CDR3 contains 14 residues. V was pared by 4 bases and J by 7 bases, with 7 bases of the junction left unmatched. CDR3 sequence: CASSRTDRVNTIYF. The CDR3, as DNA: TGTGCCAGCAGCCGGACGGACAGGGTGAACACCATATATTTT.

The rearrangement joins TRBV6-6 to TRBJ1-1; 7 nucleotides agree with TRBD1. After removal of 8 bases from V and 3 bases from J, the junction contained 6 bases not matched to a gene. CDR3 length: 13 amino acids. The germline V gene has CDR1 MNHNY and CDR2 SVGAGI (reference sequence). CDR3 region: CASRGQSHTEAFF. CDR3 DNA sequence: TGTGCCAGCCGGGGACAGTCGCACACTGAAGCTTTCTTT.

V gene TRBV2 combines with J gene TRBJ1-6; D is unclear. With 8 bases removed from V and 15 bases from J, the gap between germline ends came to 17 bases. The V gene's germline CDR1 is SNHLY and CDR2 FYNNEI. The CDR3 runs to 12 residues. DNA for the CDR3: TGTGCCAGCCTTGATACACCTTCGGGCCTCCACTTT. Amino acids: CASLDTPSGLHF. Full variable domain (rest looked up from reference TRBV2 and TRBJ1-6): EPEVTQTPSHQVTQMGQEVILRCVPISNHLYFYWYRQILGQKVEFLVSFYNNEISEKSEIFDDQFSVERPDGSNFTLKIRSTKLEDSAMYFCASLDTPSGLHFGNGTRLTVT.

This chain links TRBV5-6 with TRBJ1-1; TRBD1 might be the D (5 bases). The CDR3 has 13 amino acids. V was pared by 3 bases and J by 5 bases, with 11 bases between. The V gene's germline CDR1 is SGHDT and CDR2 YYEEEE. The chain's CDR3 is CASSSTVWTEAFF. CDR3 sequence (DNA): TGTGCCAGCAGCTCGACAGTTTGGACTGAAGCTTTCTTT.

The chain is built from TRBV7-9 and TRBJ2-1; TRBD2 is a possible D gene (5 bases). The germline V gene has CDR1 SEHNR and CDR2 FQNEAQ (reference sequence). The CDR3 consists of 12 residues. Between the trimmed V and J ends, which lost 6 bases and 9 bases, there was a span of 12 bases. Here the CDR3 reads CASSSSGSEQFF. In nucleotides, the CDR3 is TGTGCCAGCAGTTCCAGCGGTAGTGAGCAGTTCTTC.

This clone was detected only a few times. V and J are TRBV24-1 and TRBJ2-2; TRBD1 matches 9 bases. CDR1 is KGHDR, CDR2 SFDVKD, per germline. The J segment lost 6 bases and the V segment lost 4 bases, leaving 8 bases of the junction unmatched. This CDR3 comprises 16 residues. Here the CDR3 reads CATSDPGTGKAGELFF. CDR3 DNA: TGTGCCACCAGTGACCCCGGGACAGGGAAGGCCGGGGAGCTGTTTTTT.

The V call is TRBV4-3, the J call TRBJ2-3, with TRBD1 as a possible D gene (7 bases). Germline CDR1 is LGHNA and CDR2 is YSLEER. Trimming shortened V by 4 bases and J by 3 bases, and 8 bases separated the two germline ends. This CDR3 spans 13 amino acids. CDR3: CASSPGGTDTQYF. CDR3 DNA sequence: TGCGCCAGCAGCCCAGGGGGGACAGATACGCAGTATTTT.

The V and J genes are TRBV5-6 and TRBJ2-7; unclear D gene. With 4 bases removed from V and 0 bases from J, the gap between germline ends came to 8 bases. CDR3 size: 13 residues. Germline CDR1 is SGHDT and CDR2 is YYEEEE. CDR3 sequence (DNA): TGTGCCAGCAGCCCTGGCGGCTCCTACGAGCAGTACTTC. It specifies CASSPGGSYEQYF.

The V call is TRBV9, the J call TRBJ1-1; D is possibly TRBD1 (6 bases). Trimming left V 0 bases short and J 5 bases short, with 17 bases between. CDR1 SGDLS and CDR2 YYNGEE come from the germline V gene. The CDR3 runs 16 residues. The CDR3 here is CASSVGLGTRRTEAFF. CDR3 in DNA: TGTGCCAGCAGCGTAGGTCTAGGGACACGTCGGACTGAAGCTTTCTTT. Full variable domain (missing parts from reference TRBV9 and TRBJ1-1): DSGVTQTPKHLITATGQRVTLRCSPRSGDLSVYWYQQSLDQGLQFLIQYYNGEERAKGNILERFSAQQFPDLHSELNLSSLELGDSALYFCASSVGLGTRRTEAFFGQGTRLTVV.

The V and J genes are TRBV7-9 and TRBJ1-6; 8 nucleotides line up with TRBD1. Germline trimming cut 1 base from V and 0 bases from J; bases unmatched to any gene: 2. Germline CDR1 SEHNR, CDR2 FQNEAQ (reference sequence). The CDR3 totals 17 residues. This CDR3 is CASSLGTGSSYNSPLHF. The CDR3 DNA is TGTGCCAGCAGCTTAGGGACAGGGAGCTCCTATAATTCACCCCTCCACTTT. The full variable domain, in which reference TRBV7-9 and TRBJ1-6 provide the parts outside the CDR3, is DTGVSQNPRHKITKRGQNVTFRCDPISEHNRLYWYRQTLGQGPEFLTYFQNEAQLEKSRLLSDRFSAERPKGSFSTLEIQRTEQGDSAMYLCASSLGTGSSYNSPLHFGNGTRLTVT.

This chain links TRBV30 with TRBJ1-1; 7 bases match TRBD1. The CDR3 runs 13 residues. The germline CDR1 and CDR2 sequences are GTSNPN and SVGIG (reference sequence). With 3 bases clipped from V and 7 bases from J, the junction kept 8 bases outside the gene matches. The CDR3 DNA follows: TGTGCCTGGAGGGCCACAGGGGTCGGTGAAGCTTTCTTT. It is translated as CAWRATGVGEAFF.

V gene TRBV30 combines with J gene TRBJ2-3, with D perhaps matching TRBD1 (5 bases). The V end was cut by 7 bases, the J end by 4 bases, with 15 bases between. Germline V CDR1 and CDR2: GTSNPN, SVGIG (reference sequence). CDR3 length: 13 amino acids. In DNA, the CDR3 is TGTGCCTCCAGTAGGGGTGGGGCAGATACGCAGTATTTT. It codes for CASSRGGADTQYF.

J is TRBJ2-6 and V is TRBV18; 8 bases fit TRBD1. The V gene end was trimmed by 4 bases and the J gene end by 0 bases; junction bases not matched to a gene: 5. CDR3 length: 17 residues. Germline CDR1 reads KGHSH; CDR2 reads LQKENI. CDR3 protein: CASSRDRLNSGANVLTF. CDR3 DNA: TGTGCCAGCTCACGGGACAGGCTAAACTCTGGGGCCAACGTCCTGACTTTC.

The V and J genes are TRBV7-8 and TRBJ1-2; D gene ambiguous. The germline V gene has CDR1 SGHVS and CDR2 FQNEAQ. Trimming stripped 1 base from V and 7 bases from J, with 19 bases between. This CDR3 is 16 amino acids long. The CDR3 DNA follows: TGTGCCAGCAGCTTAGTTTTTGGGCAGGATGGCTCTGGCTACACCTTC. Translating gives CASSLVFGQDGSGYTF.

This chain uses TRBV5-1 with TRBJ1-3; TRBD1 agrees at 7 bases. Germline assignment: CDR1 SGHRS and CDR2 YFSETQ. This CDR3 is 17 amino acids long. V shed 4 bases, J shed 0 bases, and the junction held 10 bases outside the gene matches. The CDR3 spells CASSVTGTVNSGNTIYF. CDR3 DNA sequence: TGCGCCAGCAGCGTAACCGGGACAGTGAACTCTGGAAACACCATATATTTT.

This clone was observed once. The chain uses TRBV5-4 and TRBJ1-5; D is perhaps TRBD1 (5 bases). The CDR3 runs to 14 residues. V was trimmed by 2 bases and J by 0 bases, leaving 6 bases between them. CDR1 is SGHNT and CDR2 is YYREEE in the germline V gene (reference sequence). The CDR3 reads CASSLQDSNQPQHF. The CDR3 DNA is TGTGCCAGCAGCTTACAGGATAGCAATCAGCCCCAGCATTTT.

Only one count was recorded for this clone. The DNA for the CDR3 is TGCGCCAGCAGTGGAAAGACACCCGGGACAGGGGGCAACACCGGGGAGCTGTTTTTT. Amino acid sequence: CASSGKTPGTGGNTGELFF. The V call is TRBV10-1, the J call TRBJ2-2, with TRBD1 matching 12 bases. After removal of 4 bases from V and 2 bases from J, the junction contained 11 bases not matched to a gene. Germline CDR1 reads WNHNN; CDR2 reads SYGVQD (reference sequence). The CDR3 totals 19 residues.

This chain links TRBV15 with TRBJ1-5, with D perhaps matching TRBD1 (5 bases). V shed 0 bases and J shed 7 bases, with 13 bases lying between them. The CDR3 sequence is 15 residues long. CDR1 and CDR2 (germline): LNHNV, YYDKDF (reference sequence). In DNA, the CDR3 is TGTGCCACCAGCAGAGATCAAGGGGCCGGCCAGCCCCAGCATTTT. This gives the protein CATSRDQGAGQPQHF.